These 3 T cell receptor beta chains came from one sample sequenced in a study of TIL therapy for anti-PD-1-resistant metastatic lung cancer. Sequencing used immunoSEQ v3. Profiling relied on immunoSEQ multiplex PCR, and the TCRdb table lists in-frame clones only, not all of them. Here the sample spans about 15,000 clones, approximately 85% being singletons. This sample's time point: pre-treatment sample, taken before nivolumab and TIL therapy. The sample in question was blood, obtained at baseline. These receptors came from a person aged 25-80 years with non-small cell lung cancer.

A note on this clone: The same CDR3 arises from other DNA sequences in this sample as well. This chain's CDR3 is CASSWDRGSYEQYF. CDR3 nucleotides: TGTGCCAGCAGTTGGGACAGGGGGTCCTACGAGCAGTACTTC. V usage is TRBV28 and J usage is TRBJ2-7; 11 bases are shared with TRBD1. The germline V gene encodes CDR1 MDHEN and CDR2 SYDVKM. The CDR3 is 14 residues long. V lost 4 bases and J lost 1; bases outside the gene matches: 0.

For the CDR3, the DNA is TGCAGCGTTGGGGGACCGCGGGGGCCCCAGCATTTT. Encoded protein: CSVGGPRGPQHF. The rearrangement links TRBV29-1 to TRBJ1-5; perhaps TRBD1 as D (5 bases). The V end was cut by 4 bases, the J end by 9 bases, with 13 bases between. Germline loops: CDR1 SQVTM, CDR2 ANQGSEA. The CDR3 extends over 12 amino acids.

The chain links TRBV15 to TRBJ2-5; 7 bases agree with TRBD1. The CDR3 consists of 11 residues. Germline loops: CDR1 LNHNV, CDR2 YYDKDF (reference sequence). Losses at the gene ends were 5 bases for V and 13 bases for J; bases not matched to a gene: 7. In nucleotides, the CDR3 is TGTGCCACCAGCCGCAGAAGGGACAGGTACTTC. It is translated as CATSRRRDRYF. The full variable domain, its missing parts supplied by reference TRBV15 and TRBJ2-5, is DAMVIQNPRYQVTQFGKPVTLSCSQTLNHNVMYWYQQKSSQAPKLLFHYYDKDFNNEADTPDNFQSRRPNTSFCFLDIRSPGLGDTAMYLCATSRRRDRYFGPGTRLLVL.